This T cell receptor (beta chain) comes out of a study of shared clonotypes between healthy human individuals. Whole-study findings and limits: Sharing across a handful of donors was seen in approximately 5.2% of naive CD4 clonotypes. Richness estimates generally favored naive over memory subsets. The four-donor shared clonotypes exceeded non-shared clonotypes in generation probability, with non-shared ones scoring lower.

The test was conducted at deep level. TCRdb's copy holds only in-frame clones and misses some; the assay was immunoSEQ multiplex PCR. The sample consists of roughly 650,000 clones, 95% to 98% of them appearing once. Germline CDR1 MDHEN, CDR2 SYDVKM. CDR3 length: 16 residues. Trimming cost V 3 bases and J 9 bases, with 22 bases left between them. For this clone: Its antigen remains unknown.

Sequenced sample: naive CD4+ T cells sorted from blood. Subset meaning: CD45RA+ positively selected. V is TRBV28 and J is TRBJ2-3; D not certain. This TCR was sampled from a woman aged 25 to 39 in good health. The CDR3 region is CASSFVRPGPIFTQYF. CDR3 DNA sequence: TGTGCCAGCAGTTTTGTTCGCCCGGGTCCAATTTTCACGCAGTATTTT. Full variable domain (rest looked up from reference TRBV28 and TRBJ2-3): DVKVTQSSRYLVKRTGEKVFLECVQDMDHENMFWYRQDPGLGLRLIYFSYDVKMKEKGDIPEGYSVSREKKERFSLILESASTNQTSMYLCASSFVRPGPIFTQYFGPGTRLTVL.